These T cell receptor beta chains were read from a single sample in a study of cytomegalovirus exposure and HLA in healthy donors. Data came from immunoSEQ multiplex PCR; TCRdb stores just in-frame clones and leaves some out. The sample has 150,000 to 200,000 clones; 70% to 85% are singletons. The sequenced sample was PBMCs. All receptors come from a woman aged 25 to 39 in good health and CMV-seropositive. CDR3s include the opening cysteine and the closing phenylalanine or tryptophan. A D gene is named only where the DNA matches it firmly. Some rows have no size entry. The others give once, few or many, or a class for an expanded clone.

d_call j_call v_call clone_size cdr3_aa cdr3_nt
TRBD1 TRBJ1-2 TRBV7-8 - CASSLVVGGTGGDGYGYTF TGTGCCAGCAGCTTAGTAGTGGGTGGAACAGGGGGTGATGGCTATGGCTACACCTTC
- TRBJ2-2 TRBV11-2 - CASSQGGPTGELFF TGTGCCAGCAGCCAGGGGGGACCCACCGGGGAGCTGTTTTTT
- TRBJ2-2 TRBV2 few CASRSEGLGNTGELFF TGTGCCAGCAGGTCGGAGGGCCTGGGGAACACCGGGGAGCTGTTTTTT
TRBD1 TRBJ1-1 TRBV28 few CASIRTGVNTEAFF TGTGCCAGCATCCGAACAGGGGTGAACACTGAAGCTTTCTTT
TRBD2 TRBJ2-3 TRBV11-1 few CASSDDGLAGNTDTQYF TGTGCCAGCAGCGACGACGGACTAGCGGGAAATACAGATACGCAGTATTTT
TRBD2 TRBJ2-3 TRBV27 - CASSLLAARTDTQYF TGTGCCAGCAGTTTACTAGCGGCCCGCACAGATACGCAGTATTTT
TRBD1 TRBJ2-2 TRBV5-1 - CASSPTLTGANTGELFF TGCGCCAGCAGCCCAACCCTGACAGGGGCGAACACCGGGGAGCTGTTTTTT
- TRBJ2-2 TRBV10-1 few CASSEGRANTGELFF TGCGCCAGCAGTGAAGGCAGGGCTAACACCGGGGAGCTGTTTTTT
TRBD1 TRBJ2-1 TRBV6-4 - CASRPGTEIYNEQFF TGTGCCAGCAGACCCGGGACAGAAATCTACAATGAGCAGTTCTTC
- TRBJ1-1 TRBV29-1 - CSARDSVANTEAFF TGCAGCGCCAGGGACTCCGTTGCAAACACTGAAGCTTTCTTT
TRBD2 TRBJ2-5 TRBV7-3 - CASSLGLAGGSTETQYF TGTGCCAGCAGCTTAGGACTAGCGGGAGGATCCACTGAGACCCAGTACTTC
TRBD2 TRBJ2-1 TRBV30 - CAGELGGLAGYNEQFF TGTGCCGGAGAGCTGGGGGGACTAGCCGGGTACAATGAGCAGTTCTTC
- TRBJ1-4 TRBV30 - CAWGLGGKLFF TGTGCCTGGGGGCTGGGGGGAAAACTGTTTTTT
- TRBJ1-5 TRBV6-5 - CASSPGAGQPQHF TGTGCCAGCAGCCCAGGGGCTGGGCAGCCCCAGCATTTT
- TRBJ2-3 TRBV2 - CASRDRLATISSTDTQYF TGTGCCAGCAGGGACCGTCTAGCGACCATTTCTAGCACAGATACGCAGTATTTT
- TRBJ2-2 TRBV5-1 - CASSLEPGLLSNTGELFF TGCGCCAGCAGCTTGGAACCGGGACTCCTTTCGAACACCGGGGAGCTGTTTTTT
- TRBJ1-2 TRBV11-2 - CASSRAPTVDYGYTF TGTGCCAGCAGCCGAGCTCCGACAGTAGATTATGGCTACACCTTC
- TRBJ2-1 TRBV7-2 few CASSYGTYSYNEQFF TGTGCCAGCAGCTACGGGACTTACTCCTACAATGAGCAGTTCTTC
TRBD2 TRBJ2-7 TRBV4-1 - CASRPGTTSYEQYF TGCGCCAGCAGGCCCGGGACTACCTCCTACGAGCAGTACTTC
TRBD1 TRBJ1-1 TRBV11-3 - CASSFGQDTEAFF TGTGCCAGCAGCTTTGGACAGGATACTGAAGCTTTCTTT
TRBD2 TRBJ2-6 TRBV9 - CASSVGGLAGVGANVLTF TGTGCCAGCAGCGTAGGTGGACTAGCGGGAGTTGGGGCCAACGTCCTGACTTTC
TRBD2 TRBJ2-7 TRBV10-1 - CASSRTRNAYEQYF TGCGCCAGCAGTAGGACTAGGAACGCCTACGAGCAGTACTTC
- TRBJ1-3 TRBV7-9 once CASSLEVIDTIYF TGTGCCAGCAGCTTAGAAGTTATAGACACCATATATTTT
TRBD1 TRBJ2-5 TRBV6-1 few CASKDRVSAETQYF TGTGCCAGCAAGGACAGGGTGTCTGCGGAGACCCAGTACTTC
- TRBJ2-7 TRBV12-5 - CASGAGGGEIHEQYF TGTGCTAGTGGTGCCGGAGGGGGGGAAATCCACGAGCAGTACTTC
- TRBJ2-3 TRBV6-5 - CASSYGRGIARDTQYF TGTGCCAGCAGTTATGGAAGGGGGATAGCTCGGGATACGCAGTATTTT
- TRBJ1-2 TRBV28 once CASSPQAPGIYGYTF TGTGCCAGCAGCCCCCAAGCCCCGGGGATCTATGGCTACACCTTC
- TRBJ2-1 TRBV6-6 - CASGGPYNEQFF TGTGCCAGCGGGGGCCCCTACAATGAGCAGTTCTTC
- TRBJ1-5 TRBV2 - CASSEAGGSLPQHF TGTGCCAGCAGTGAAGCCGGGGGGTCCCTGCCCCAGCATTTT
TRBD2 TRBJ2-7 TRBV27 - CASSSTGTSNYEQYF TGTGCCAGCAGTTCGACCGGGACTAGCAACTACGAGCAGTACTTC
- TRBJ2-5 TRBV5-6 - CASSLVPGQGPGGGTQYF TGTGCCAGCAGCTTAGTCCCGGGACAGGGTCCCGGGGGGGGGACCCAGTACTTC
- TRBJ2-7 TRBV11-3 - CASSYGGEQYF TGTGCCAGCAGCTACGGCGGCGAGCAGTACTTC